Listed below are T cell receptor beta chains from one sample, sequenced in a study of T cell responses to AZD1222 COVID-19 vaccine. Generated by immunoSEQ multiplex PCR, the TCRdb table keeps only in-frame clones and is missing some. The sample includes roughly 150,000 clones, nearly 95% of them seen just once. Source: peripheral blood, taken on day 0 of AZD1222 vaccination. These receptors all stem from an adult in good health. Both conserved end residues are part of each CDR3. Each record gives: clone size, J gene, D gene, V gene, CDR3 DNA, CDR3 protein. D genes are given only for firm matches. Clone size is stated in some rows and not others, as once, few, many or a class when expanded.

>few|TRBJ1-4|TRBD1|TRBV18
TGTGCCAGCTCACGGACAGGGACATCAGCTAATGAAAAACTGTTTTTT
CASSRTGTSANEKLFF
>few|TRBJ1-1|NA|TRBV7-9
TGTGCCAGCAGCTTAAGGGTTGGGGGCCTGGGGACTGAAGCTTTCTTT
CASSLRVGGLGTEAFF
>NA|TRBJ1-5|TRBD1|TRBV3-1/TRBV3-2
TGTGCCAGCAGGCGACAGGGTCCCCAGCCCCAGCATTTT
CASRRQGPQPQHF
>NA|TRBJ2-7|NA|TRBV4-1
TGCGCCAGCAGCCAAGATCGAGAGAGGGGAGAGCAGTACTTC
CASSQDRERGEQYF
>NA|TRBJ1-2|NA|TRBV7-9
TGTGCCAGCAGCCCTTCCGGGGATTACTATGGCTACACCTTC
CASSPSGDYYGYTF
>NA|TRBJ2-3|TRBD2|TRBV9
TGTGCCAGCAGCGTAGCTCATGAGAGGGCGGGGGGGCATGGAGATACGCAGTATTTT
CASSVAHERAGGHGDTQYF
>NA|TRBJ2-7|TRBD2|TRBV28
TGTGCCAGCAGTTCTTGGACTAGCGGGGGTTCCTTC
CASSSWTSGGSF
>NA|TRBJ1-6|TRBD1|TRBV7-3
TGTGCCAGCAGCTTGATTGGGACAGCTAATTCACCCCTCCACTTT
CASSLIGTANSPLHF
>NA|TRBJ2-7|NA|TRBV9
TGTGCCAGCAGCGTAGAGGGGGGGCCGTACCACGAGCAGTACTTC
CASSVEGGPYHEQYF
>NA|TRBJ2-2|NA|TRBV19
TGTGCCAGTAGCACGGACAGAGGCGGCGGGGAGCTGTTTTTT
CASSTDRGGGELFF
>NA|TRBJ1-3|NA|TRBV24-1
TGTGCCACCAGTGATGCTACAGGGAGCACTGGAAACACCATATATTTT
CATSDATGSTGNTIYF
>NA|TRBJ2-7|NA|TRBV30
TGTGCCTGGGGGTCATGGAAACAGGAGGCTCTAGACGAGCAGTACTTC
CAWGSWKQEALDEQYF
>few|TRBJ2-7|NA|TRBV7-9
TGTGCCAGCAGCTTAGGACTTTCCAGGTCCTACGAGCAGTACTTC
CASSLGLSRSYEQYF
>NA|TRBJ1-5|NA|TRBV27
TGTGCCAGCAGTCCACAGGGTTATCAGCCCCAGCATTTT
CASSPQGYQPQHF
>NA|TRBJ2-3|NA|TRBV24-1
TGTGCCACCAGGCAGCGACTCGGCACAGATACGCAGTATTTT
CATRQRLGTDTQYF
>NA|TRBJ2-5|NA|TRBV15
TGTGCCACCAGCAGGGACCGGGGGGAGACCCAGTACTTC
CATSRDRGETQYF
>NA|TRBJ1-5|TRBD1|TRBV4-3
TGCGCCAGCAGCCAAAAACAGGGGAATCAGCCCCAGCATTTT
CASSQKQGNQPQHF
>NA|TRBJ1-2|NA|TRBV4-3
TGCGCCAGCAGCCAAGCGGCCACAGGGAGGATGGGTATGGGCTACACCTTC
CASSQAATGRMGMGYTF
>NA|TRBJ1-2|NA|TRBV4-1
TGCGCCAGCAGCCAAGGTCGTCCAACCTATGGCTACACCTTC
CASSQGRPTYGYTF
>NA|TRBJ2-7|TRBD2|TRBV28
TGTGCCAGCAGCGGTACTAGCGTGAGCGCCTACGAGCAGTACTTC
CASSGTSVSAYEQYF
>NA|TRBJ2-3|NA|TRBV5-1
TGCGCCAGCAGCTTGGCCCGGGACTCACCCACAGATACGCAGTATTTT
CASSLARDSPTDTQYF
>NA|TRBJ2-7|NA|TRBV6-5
TGTGCCAGCAGTTACTCGCGGCGTGGGGGCGAGCAGTACTTC
CASSYSRRGGEQYF
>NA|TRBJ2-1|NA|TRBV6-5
TGTGCCAGCAGTTACAGTTCCTACAATGAGCAGTTCTTC
CASSYSSYNEQFF
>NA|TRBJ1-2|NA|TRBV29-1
TGCAGCGTTGAAAATTGGGGCGGAACTAACTATGGCTACACCTTC
CSVENWGGTNYGYTF
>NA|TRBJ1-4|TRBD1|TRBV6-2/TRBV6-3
TGTGCCAGCAGTTACCCTACAGGGGGCTTCGATGAAAAACTGTTTTTT
CASSYPTGGFDEKLFF
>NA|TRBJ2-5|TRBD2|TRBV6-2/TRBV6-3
TGTGCCAGCAGTTCCTTACTAGCGGGGAGACAACAAGAGACCCAGTACTTC
CASSSLLAGRQQETQYF
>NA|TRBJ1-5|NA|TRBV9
TGTGCCAGCGCCGCGGGGGCGGCTAGCCCCCAGCATTTT
CASAAGAASPQHF